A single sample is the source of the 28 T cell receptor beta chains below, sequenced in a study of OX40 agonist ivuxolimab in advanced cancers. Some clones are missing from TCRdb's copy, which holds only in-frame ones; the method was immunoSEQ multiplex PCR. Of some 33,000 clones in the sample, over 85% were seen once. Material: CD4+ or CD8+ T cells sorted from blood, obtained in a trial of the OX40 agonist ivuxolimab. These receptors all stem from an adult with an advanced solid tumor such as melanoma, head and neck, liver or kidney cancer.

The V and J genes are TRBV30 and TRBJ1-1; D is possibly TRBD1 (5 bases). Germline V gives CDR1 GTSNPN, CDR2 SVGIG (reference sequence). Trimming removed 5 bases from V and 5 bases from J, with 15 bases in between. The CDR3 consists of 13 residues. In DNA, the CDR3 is TGTGCCTGGGACGTACACGGGGGGACTGAAGCTTTCTTT. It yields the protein CAWDVHGGTEAFF.

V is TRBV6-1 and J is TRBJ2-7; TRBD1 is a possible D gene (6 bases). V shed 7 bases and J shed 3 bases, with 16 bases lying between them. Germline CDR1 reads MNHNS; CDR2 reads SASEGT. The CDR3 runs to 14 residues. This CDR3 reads CASTYGQGYYEQYF. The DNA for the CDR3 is TGTGCCAGCACCTATGGGCAGGGGTACTACGAGCAGTACTTC.

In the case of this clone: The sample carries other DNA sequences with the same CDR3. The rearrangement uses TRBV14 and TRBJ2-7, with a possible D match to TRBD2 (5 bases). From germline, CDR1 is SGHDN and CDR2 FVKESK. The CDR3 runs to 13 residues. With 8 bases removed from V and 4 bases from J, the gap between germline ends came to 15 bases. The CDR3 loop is CASSGVLGYEQYF. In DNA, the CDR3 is TGTGCCAGCTCCGGGGTCCTTGGGTACGAGCAGTACTTC.

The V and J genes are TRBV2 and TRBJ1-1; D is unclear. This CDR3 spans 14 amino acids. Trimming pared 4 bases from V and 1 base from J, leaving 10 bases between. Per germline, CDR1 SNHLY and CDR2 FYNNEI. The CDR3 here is CASSASGGNTEAFF. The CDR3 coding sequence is TGTGCCAGCAGTGCGAGCGGTGGGAACACTGAAGCTTTCTTT.

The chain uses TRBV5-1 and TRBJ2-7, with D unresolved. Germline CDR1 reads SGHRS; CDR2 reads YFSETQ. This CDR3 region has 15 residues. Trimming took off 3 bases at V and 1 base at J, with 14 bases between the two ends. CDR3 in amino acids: CASSSTGKESYEQYF. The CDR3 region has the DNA TGCGCCAGCAGCTCGACTGGAAAGGAATCCTACGAGCAGTACTTC.

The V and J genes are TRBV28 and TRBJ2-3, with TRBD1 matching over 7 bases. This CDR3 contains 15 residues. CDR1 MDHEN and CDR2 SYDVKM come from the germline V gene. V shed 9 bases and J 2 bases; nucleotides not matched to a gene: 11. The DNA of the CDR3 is TGTGCCAGTAAATCTGGGGACAGCAACACAGATACGCAGTATTTT. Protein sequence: CASKSGDSNTDTQYF.

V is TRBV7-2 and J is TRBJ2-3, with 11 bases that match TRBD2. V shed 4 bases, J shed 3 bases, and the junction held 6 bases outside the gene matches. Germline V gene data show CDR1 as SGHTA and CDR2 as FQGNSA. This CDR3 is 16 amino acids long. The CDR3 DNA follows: TGTGCCAGCAGCTATACGGGACTAGCGGAAACAGATACGCAGTATTTT. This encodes CASSYTGLAETDTQYF.

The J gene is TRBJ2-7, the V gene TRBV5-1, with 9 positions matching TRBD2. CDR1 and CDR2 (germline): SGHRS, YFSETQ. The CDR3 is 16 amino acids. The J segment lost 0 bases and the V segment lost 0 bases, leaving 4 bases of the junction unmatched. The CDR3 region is CASSLDNSGGSYEQYF. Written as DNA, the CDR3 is TGCGCCAGCAGCTTGGATAATAGCGGGGGCTCCTACGAGCAGTACTTC.

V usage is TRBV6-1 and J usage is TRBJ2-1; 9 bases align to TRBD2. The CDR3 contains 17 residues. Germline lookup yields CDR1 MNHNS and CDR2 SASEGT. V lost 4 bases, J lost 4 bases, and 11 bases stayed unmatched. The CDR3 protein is CASSGSVSGGTYNEQFF. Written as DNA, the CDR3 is TGTGCCAGCAGTGGGAGTGTGAGCGGGGGGACTTACAATGAGCAGTTCTTC.

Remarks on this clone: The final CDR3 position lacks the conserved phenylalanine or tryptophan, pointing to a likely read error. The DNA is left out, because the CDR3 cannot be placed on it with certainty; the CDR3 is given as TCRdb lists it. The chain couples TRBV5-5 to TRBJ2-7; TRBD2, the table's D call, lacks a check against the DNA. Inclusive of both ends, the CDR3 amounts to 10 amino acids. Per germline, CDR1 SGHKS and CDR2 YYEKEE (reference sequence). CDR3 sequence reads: CASSGAAVSG.

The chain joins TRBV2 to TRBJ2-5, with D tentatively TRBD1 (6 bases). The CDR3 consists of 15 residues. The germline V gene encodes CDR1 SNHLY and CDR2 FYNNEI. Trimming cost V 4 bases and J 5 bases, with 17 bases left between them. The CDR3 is CASSARDRPGETQYF. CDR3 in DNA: TGTGCCAGCAGTGCCCGAGACAGGCCCGGGGAGACCCAGTACTTC.

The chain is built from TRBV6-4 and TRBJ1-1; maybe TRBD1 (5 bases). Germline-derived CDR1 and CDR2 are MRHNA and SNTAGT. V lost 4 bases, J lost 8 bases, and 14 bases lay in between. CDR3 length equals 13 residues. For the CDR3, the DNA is TGTGCCAGCAGTGGGCTTGGGGCCAAGGAAGCTTTCTTT. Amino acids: CASSGLGAKEAFF.

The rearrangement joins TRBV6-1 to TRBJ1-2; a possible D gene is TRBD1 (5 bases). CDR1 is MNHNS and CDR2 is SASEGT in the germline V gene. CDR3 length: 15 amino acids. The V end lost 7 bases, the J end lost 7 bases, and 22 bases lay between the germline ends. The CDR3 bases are TGTGCCAGCACCGGCAGGGAGGGAACATCTGGTGGCTACACCTTC. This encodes CASTGREGTSGGYTF.

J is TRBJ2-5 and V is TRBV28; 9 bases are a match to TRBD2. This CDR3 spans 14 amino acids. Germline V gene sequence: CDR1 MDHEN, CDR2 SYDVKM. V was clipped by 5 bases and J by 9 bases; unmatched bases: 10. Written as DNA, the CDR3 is TGTGCCAGCAGTCCAGGACTAGCGCCTGGGTCCCAGTACTTC. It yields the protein CASSPGLAPGSQYF.

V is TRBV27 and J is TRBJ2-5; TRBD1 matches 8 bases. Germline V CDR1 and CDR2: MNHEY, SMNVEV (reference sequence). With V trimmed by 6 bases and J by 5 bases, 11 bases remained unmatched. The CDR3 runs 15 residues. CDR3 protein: CASRRPAGGLETQYF. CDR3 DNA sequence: TGTGCCAGCAGACGCCCAGCAGGGGGCTTGGAGACCCAGTACTTC.

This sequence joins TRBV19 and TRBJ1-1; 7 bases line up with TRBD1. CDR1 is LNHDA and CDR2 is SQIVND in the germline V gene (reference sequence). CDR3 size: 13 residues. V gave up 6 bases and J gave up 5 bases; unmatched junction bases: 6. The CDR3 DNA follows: TGTGCCAGTAGGACAGGGTCTAGGACTGAAGCTTTCTTT. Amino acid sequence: CASRTGSRTEAFF.

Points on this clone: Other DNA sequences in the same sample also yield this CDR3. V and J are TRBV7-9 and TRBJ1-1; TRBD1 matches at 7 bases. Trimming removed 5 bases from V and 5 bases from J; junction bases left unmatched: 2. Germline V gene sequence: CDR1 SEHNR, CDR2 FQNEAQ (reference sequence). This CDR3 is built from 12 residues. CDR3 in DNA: TGTGCCAGCAGCCCAGGGGGGACTGAAGCTTTCTTT. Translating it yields CASSPGGTEAFF.

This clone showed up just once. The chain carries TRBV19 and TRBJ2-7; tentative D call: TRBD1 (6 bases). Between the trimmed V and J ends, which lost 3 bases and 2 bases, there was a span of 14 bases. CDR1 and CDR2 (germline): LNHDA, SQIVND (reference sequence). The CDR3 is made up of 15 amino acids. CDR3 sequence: CASSIGQMFPYEQYF. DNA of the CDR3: TGTGCCAGTAGTATCGGACAGATGTTTCCCTACGAGCAGTACTTC.

The CDR3: CASSEAAANYGYTF. CDR3 nucleotides: TGTGCCAGCAGTGAAGCCGCAGCAAACTATGGCTACACCTTC. The rearrangement links TRBV2 to TRBJ1-2; D is uncertain. Germline V CDR1 and CDR2: SNHLY, FYNNEI. The CDR3 spans 14 residues. Trimming took off 0 bases at V and 2 bases at J, with 7 bases between the two ends. Using reference TRBV2 and TRBJ1-2 for the parts outside the CDR3, the full variable domain is EPEVTQTPSHQVTQMGQEVILRCVPISNHLYFYWYRQILGQKVEFLVSFYNNEISEKSEIFDDQFSVERPDGSNFTLKIRSTKLEDSAMYFCASSEAAANYGYTFGSGTRLTVV.

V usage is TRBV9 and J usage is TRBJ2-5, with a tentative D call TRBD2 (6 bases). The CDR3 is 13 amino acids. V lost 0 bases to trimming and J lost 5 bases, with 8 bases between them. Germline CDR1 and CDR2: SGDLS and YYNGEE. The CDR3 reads CASSVDREETQYF. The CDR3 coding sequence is TGTGCCAGCAGCGTAGACCGGGAGGAGACCCAGTACTTC.

The CDR3 region is CASDRGFAGTTYEQYF. CDR3 coding DNA: TGCGCCAGTGACAGGGGGTTCGCAGGGACAACCTACGAGCAGTACTTC. V usage is TRBV5-1 and J usage is TRBJ2-5, with 9 bases that match TRBD1. The DNA matches TRBJ2-7 better at its end, which makes the J call doubtful. This CDR3 is 16 amino acids long. In germline, CDR1 is SGHRS, CDR2 YFSETQ.

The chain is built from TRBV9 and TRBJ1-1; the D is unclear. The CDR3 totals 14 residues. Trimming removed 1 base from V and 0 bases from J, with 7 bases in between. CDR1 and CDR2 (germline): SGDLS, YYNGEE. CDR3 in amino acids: CASSVNQVNTEAFF. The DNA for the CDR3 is TGTGCCAGCAGCGTAAATCAGGTGAACACTGAAGCTTTCTTT. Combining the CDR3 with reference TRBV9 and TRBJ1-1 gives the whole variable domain DSGVTQTPKHLITATGQRVTLRCSPRSGDLSVYWYQQSLDQGLQFLIQYYNGEERAKGNILERFSAQQFPDLHSELNLSSLELGDSALYFCASSVNQVNTEAFFGQGTRLTVV.

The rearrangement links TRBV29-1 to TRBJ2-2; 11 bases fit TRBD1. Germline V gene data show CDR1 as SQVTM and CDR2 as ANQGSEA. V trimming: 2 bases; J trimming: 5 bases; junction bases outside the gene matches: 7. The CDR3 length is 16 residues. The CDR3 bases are TGCAGCGTTGAACAAGGACAGGGGGCGGGAACCGGGGAGCTGTTTTTT. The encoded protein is CSVEQGQGAGTGELFF.

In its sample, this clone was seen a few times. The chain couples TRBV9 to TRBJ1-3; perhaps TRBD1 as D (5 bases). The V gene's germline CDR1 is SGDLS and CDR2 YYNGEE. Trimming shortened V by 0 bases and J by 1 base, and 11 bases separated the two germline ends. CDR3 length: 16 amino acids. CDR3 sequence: CASSVESGTSGNTIYF. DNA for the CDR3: TGTGCCAGCAGCGTAGAGTCCGGGACTTCTGGAAACACCATATATTTT.

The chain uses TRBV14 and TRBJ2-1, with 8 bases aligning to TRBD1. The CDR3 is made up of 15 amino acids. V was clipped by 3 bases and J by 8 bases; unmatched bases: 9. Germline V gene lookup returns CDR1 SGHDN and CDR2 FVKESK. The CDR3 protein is CASSHRGQGSDEQFF. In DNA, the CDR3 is TGTGCCAGCAGCCACAGAGGACAGGGTAGCGATGAGCAGTTCTTC.

The CDR3 DNA reads as TGTGCCAGCAGCCAGACAGGGGCGGGCTTGAAGTATGAAAAACTGTTTTTT. Residues: CASSQTGAGLKYEKLFF. The rearrangement joins TRBV5-4 to TRBJ1-4; 8 nucleotides line up with TRBD1. With 4 bases clipped from V and 6 bases from J, the junction kept 14 bases outside the gene matches. Germline loops: CDR1 SGHNT, CDR2 YYREEE (reference sequence). The CDR3 covers 17 residues. The entire variable domain, with the rest obtained from reference TRBV5-4 and TRBJ1-4, is as follows: ETGVTQSPTHLIKTRGQQVTLRCSSQSGHNTVSWYQQALGQGPQFIFQYYREEENGRGNFPPRFSGLQFPNYSSELNVNALELDDSALYLCASSQTGAGLKYEKLFFGSGTQLSVL.

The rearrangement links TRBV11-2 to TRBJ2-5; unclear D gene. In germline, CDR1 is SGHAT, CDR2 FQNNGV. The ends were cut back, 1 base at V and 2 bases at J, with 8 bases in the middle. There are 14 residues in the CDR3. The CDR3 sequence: CASSLVGAQETQYF. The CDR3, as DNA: TGTGCCAGCAGCTTAGTGGGCGCACAAGAGACCCAGTACTTC.

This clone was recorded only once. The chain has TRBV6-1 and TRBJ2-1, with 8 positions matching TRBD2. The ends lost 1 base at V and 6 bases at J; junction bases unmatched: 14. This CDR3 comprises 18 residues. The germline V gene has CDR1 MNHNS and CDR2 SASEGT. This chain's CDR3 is CASSEDPFPGGPLNEQFF. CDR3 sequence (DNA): TGTGCCAGCAGTGAAGATCCCTTTCCGGGAGGGCCGCTCAATGAGCAGTTCTTC.